Given below is one TCR beta chain in context. No antigen is known for it. The CDR3 has 15 amino acids. The germline V gene encodes CDR1 KGHSH and CDR2 LQKENI. Trimming took off 0 bases at V and 4 bases at J, with 10 bases between the two ends. The entry originates in a study of vaccination effects on CD4 cells after COVID-19. Study observations and caveats: Infection-derived and vaccine-derived clones contracted markedly late after vaccination.

The data were produced by immunoSEQ multiplex PCR, yet TCRdb's version contains in-frame clones alone and is incomplete. This table has about 54,000 clones, over 75% appearing once. ViraFEST assay sequencing came after antigen-specific CD4+ T cells were expanded with viral peptide pools. A 10-day culture period preceded the isolation of CD4+ T cells. Neither prior SARS-CoV-2 infection nor positive nucleocapsid antibodies were present in the vaccine recipients. Cultures got half-medium changes with IL-2 on days 3 and 7. The chain employs TRBV18 and TRBJ1-3; no reliable D call. The source is a human donor who received a COVID-19 vaccine. The sample in question was CD4+ T cells from PBMCs cultured with HCoV-229E spike peptides, obtained before COVID-19 vaccination. CDR3 sequence (DNA): TGTGCCAGCTCACCACCAGGCAGGTCCGGAAACACCATATATTTT. Encoded protein: CASSPPGRSGNTIYF.